In this sample, the clone carrying this TCR beta chain turned up a few times. Its specificity is unknown. This entry comes from a study of blood T cells in healthy people across ages. Whole-study results and caveats: When set beside aged donors, long-lived donors presented more naive CD4+ cells and higher diversity.

In germline, CDR1 is SGHRS, CDR2 YFSETQ. The CDR3 contains 15 residues. V was pared by 3 bases and J by 4 bases, with 14 bases between. It was with a sample-barcoded 5' primer and a J-beta primer mix that a second PCR of roughly 7 to 12 cycles was run. TCRdb independently ran MiXCR on the 5' RACE reads; one entry per CDR3 protein. The data hold about 640,000 distinct CDR3 sequences, with roughly 58% observed a single time. The sequence was obtained from a man aged 55 to 69 in good health. The gene calls are TRBV5-1 and TRBJ2-1; D could derive from TRBD1 or TRBD2 (5 bases each). Sequences were obtained from blood. Here the CDR3 DNA reads TGCGCCAGCAGCTATACCGGGACCGGATACAATGAGCAGTTCTTC. It specifies CASSYTGTGYNEQFF.